This passage covers 2 T cell receptor beta chains from one sample sequenced in a study of CD8+ T cells in alopecia areata. cDNA reverse transcribed from extracted RNA served as the sequencing template. The method was immunoSEQ multiplex PCR; TCRdb's version includes in-frame clones alone and lacks a portion of them. Of 95,000 to 150,000 clones detected, about 50% appear once; the ten largest clones hold just over 0.45%. Indicated treatment: oral pan-JAK inhibitor, 5-10 mg twice daily. The sample consisted of CD4+ T cells sorted from blood, taken at week 4, from a patient treated with tofacitinib. These receptors were collected from a human donor with alopecia areata.

The rearrangement uses TRBV29-1 and TRBJ1-2, with unresolved D. Germline V gene sequence: CDR1 SQVTM, CDR2 ANQGSEA. V lost 5 bases and J lost 6, with 22 bases in between. The CDR3 totals 15 residues. The CDR3 region is CSVPPRGGLYDGYTF. In DNA, the CDR3 is TGCAGCGTTCCCCCCCGGGGAGGTCTCTATGATGGCTACACCTTC.

The chain recombines TRBV2 with TRBJ2-2; 7 positions match TRBD1. Germline V gene data show CDR1 as SNHLY and CDR2 as FYNNEI. The V segment lost 10 bases and the J segment 0 bases; nucleotides outside the gene matches: 11. This CDR3 is 16 amino acids long. In DNA, the CDR3 is TGTGCCACCCGCCGGGACAGCCTTTCGAACACCGGGGAGCTGTTTTTT. Translating gives CATRRDSLSNTGELFF.